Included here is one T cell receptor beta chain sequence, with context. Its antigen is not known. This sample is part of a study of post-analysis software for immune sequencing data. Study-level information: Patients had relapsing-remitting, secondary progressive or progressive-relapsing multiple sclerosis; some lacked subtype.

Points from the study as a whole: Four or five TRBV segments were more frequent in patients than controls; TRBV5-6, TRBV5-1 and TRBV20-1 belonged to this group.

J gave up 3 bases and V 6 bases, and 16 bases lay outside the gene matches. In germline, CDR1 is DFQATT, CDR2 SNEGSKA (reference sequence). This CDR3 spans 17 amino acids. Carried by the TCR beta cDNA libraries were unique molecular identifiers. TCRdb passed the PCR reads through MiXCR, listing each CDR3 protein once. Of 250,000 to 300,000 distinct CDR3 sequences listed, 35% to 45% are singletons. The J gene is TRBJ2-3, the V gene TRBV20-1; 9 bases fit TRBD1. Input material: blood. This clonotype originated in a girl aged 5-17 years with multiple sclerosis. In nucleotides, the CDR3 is TGCAGTGCACCAACCCGAGGGGGACAGGGTAGTACAGATACGCAGTATTTT. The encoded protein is CSAPTRGGQGSTDTQYF.